The 9 T cell receptor beta chains reported below all come from one sample, sequenced in a study of T cells in Graves' hyperthyroidism and ophthalmopathy. Amplification of TCR beta CDR3 regions was performed using RNA transcripts as template. First-round RT-PCR of the TCR CDR3 relied on the HTBI primer set. TCRdb passed the multiplex PCR reads through MiXCR, listing each CDR3 protein once. The data hold some 300,000 distinct CDR3 sequences, with about 14% observed a single time. The sample consisted of blood. The receptors here all came from a woman in her 30s with Graves' hyperthyroidism that later progressed to Graves' ophthalmopathy.

In this sample, this clonotype turned up many times. The chain uses TRBV7-2 and TRBJ2-5; 9 bases line up with TRBD1. The CDR3 is made up of 15 amino acids. V shed 1 base and J 5 bases; nucleotides not matched to a gene: 5. Germline assignment: CDR1 SGHTA and CDR2 FQGNSA. The CDR3 DNA follows: TGTGCCAGCAGCTTAGGGGACAGGGTTGGGGAGACCCAGTACTTC. Its protein is CASSLGDRVGETQYF.

This clonotype was counted a few times. This rearrangement joins TRBV7-9 to TRBJ2-5; 7 bases map to TRBD1. The germline CDR1 and CDR2 sequences are SEHNR and FQNEAQ (reference sequence). The CDR3 consists of 16 residues. With 3 bases clipped from V and 2 bases from J, the junction kept 9 bases outside the gene matches. The CDR3 coding sequence is TGTGCCAGCAGCTTCCTGCAGGGACAGTTACAAGAGACCCAGTACTTC. It codes for CASSFLQGQLQETQYF.

This clonotype was observed at least ten times. This sequence joins TRBV12-3 or TRBV12-4 and TRBJ2-5; 7 nucleotides line up with TRBD1. This CDR3 region has 14 residues. The junction had 9 bases not matched to a gene; V was cut back by 6 bases and J by 5 bases. CDR3 DNA: TGTGCCAGCAGCTGGGACAGTGGTATGGAGACCCAGTACTTC. This translates into CASSWDSGMETQYF.

This chain connects TRBV28 to TRBJ2-7, with TRBD2 identical over 9 bases. Germline V gives CDR1 MDHEN, CDR2 SYDVKM. This CDR3 is 15 amino acids long. Trimming took 4 bases from V and 6 from J; bases not matched to a gene: 10. This CDR3 is CASSYDGGRASEQYF. Written as DNA, the CDR3 is TGTGCCAGCAGTTACGATGGCGGGAGGGCCTCCGAGCAGTACTTC.

There are a few counts of this clonotype. The J gene is TRBJ1-6, the V gene TRBV7-9; D gene ambiguous. V lost 5 bases and J lost 0, with 8 bases in between. The germline V gene has CDR1 SEHNR and CDR2 FQNEAQ (reference sequence). The CDR3 contains 15 residues. Here the CDR3 reads CASSRPSSYNSPLHF. The CDR3 bases are TGTGCCAGCAGCCGACCGAGCTCCTATAATTCACCCCTCCACTTT.

This clonotype appeared many times. This chain links TRBV11-2 with TRBJ2-7; 13 bases are shared with TRBD2. V trimming: 3 bases; J trimming: 2 bases; junction bases outside the gene matches: 4. Germline CDR1 and CDR2: SGHAT and FQNNGV. The CDR3 runs 16 residues. CDR3 loop: CASSFGLAGVAYEQYF. The CDR3 bases are TGTGCCAGCAGCTTCGGACTAGCGGGAGTCGCCTACGAGCAGTACTTC.

This clonotype was observed at least ten times. The chain carries TRBV30 and TRBJ2-7; no definite D call. The CDR3 has 13 residues. Germline V lookup: CDR1 GTSNPN, CDR2 SVGIG (reference sequence). The V end was cut by 2 bases, the J end by 3 bases, with 11 bases between. CDR3 sequence (DNA): TGTGCCTGGAGTATTGACACCATCTACGAGCAGTACTTC. The encoded protein is CAWSIDTIYEQYF.

This clonotype was counted many times. The rearrangement uses TRBV28 and TRBJ1-1; 10 bases are shared with TRBD1. Germline CDR1 and CDR2: MDHEN and SYDVKM. V dropped 3 bases and J dropped 0; count of bases not matched to a gene: 10. The CDR3 is made up of 18 amino acids. Written as DNA, the CDR3 is TGTGCCAGCAGTTTTAAGTTAGGACAGGGGGTTTTGAACACTGAAGCTTTCTTT. This sequence encodes CASSFKLGQGVLNTEAFF.

This clonotype was detected many times. CDR3 sequence reads: CASGPGGNQPQHF. Written as DNA, the CDR3 is TGTGCCAGTGGCCCGGGAGGCAATCAGCCCCAGCATTTT. J is TRBJ1-5 and V is TRBV6-2 or TRBV6-3; D is unresolved. The CDR3 spans 13 residues. The V end lost 9 bases, the J end lost 2 bases, and 11 bases lay between the germline ends. CDR1 and CDR2 from the germline V gene are MNHEY and SVGEGT.